The 26 T cell receptor beta chains given below trace back to one sample, sequenced in a study of early T cells in non-severe SARS-CoV-2 infection. One entry per CDR3 protein, called by TCRdb with MiXCR from the 5' RACE reads. The sample has about 33,000 distinct CDR3 sequences; over 4.5% are singletons. Sequencing used whole blood. These receptors came from an adult who was a healthcare worker with PCR-confirmed SARS-CoV-2 infection or an uninfected control (not recorded which).

This clonotype has only a few counts. V is TRBV10-3 and J is TRBJ1-5; no reliable D call. Trimming cost V 2 bases and J 8 bases, with 10 bases left between them. The CDR3 is 13 residues long. Germline V gene sequence: CDR1 ENHRY, CDR2 SYGVKD. The CDR3 protein is CAISEAAAEPQHF. CDR3 DNA sequence: TGTGCCATCAGTGAGGCCGCAGCCGAGCCCCAGCATTTT.

This chain uses TRBV2 with TRBJ2-5; 14 bases map to TRBD2. The CDR3 contains 21 residues. Per germline, CDR1 SNHLY and CDR2 FYNNEI. V was pared by 1 base and J by 1 base, with 14 bases of the junction left unmatched. The CDR3 loop reads CASSEVSPGLAGVNLQETQYF. The DNA for the CDR3 is TGTGCCAGCAGTGAAGTGTCCCCGGGACTAGCGGGGGTTAATCTCCAAGAGACCCAGTACTTC.

The chain uses TRBV5-1 and TRBJ2-5; D is possibly TRBD2 (5 bases). Per germline, CDR1 SGHRS and CDR2 YFSETQ. The length of the CDR3 is 17 residues. V was clipped by 4 bases and J by 2 bases, with 21 bases between them. The CDR3 sequence is CASSPQPLVVGQETQYF. CDR3 nucleotides: TGCGCCAGCAGCCCGCAACCACTAGTTGTGGGGCAAGAGACCCAGTACTTC.

This clonotype has a count of ten or more. The J gene is TRBJ1-1, the V gene TRBV7-3; 7 bases map to TRBD1. The germline CDR1 and CDR2 sequences are SGHTA and FQGTGA. Germline trimming cut 5 bases from V and 5 bases from J; bases unmatched to any gene: 5. The CDR3 consists of 13 residues. This chain's CDR3 is CASSVQGSTEAFF. The CDR3 DNA reads as TGTGCCAGCAGCGTACAGGGGAGTACTGAAGCTTTCTTT.

This clonotype was observed many times. V usage is TRBV20-1 and J usage is TRBJ2-3; weak D call: TRBD2 (5 bases). The CDR3 is 15 residues long. V was clipped by 5 bases and J by 4 bases, with 19 bases between them. Germline V gene sequence: CDR1 DFQATT, CDR2 SNEGSKA (reference sequence). The CDR3: CSAELDSRAPDTQYF. CDR3 DNA: TGCAGTGCTGAGTTAGATTCGAGGGCGCCAGATACGCAGTATTTT.

This clonotype showed up many times. The V and J genes are TRBV7-3 and TRBJ1-3; D perhaps matches TRBD1 (5 bases). Germline loops: CDR1 SGHTA, CDR2 FQGTGA. Trimming removed 3 bases at V and 0 bases at J, with 9 bases between. This CDR3 spans 15 amino acids. CDR3 sequence reads: CASSLGGASGNTIYF. DNA of the CDR3: TGTGCCAGCAGCTTGGGGGGTGCCTCTGGAAACACCATATATTTT.

This clonotype was found many times. This sequence joins TRBV5-1 and TRBJ1-1; the D gene is possibly TRBD1 (6 bases). Trimming took 3 bases from V and 7 from J, leaving 13 bases between them. Germline V gene data show CDR1 as SGHRS and CDR2 as YFSETQ. The length of the CDR3 is 13 residues. CDR3 region: CASSYNTGSEAFF. The DNA for the CDR3 is TGCGCCAGCAGCTACAATACAGGGAGTGAAGCTTTCTTT.

The rearrangement uses TRBV2 and TRBJ2-3; D gene uncertain. The V end was cut by 11 bases, the J end by 3 bases, with 9 bases between. The CDR3 is 11 residues long. Germline CDR1 is SNHLY and CDR2 is FYNNEI. The CDR3 here is CARRETDTQYF. The CDR3 DNA is TGTGCCCGCCGAGAGACAGATACGCAGTATTTT.

This clonotype has at least ten counts. V usage is TRBV20-1 and J usage is TRBJ2-2; possibly TRBD2 for D (6 bases). From germline, CDR1 is DFQATT and CDR2 SNEGSKA (reference sequence). CDR3 size: 15 residues. V lost 1 base and J 0 bases, leaving 9 bases between the germline ends. The CDR3 bases are TGCAGTGCTAGAGCCGGGACTGCGAACACCGGGGAGCTGTTTTTT. Protein product: CSARAGTANTGELFF.

This clonotype was seen many times. This sequence joins TRBV7-7 and TRBJ2-3; 8 positions match TRBD1. CDR1 is SSHAT and CDR2 is FNYEAQ in the germline V gene (reference sequence). The junction had 5 bases not matched to a gene; V was cut back by 4 bases and J by 5 bases. The CDR3 contains 14 residues. The CDR3 spells CASSSRTGLDTQYF. The DNA of the CDR3 is TGTGCCAGCAGCTCTAGGACAGGGTTAGATACGCAGTATTTT.

This clonotype was counted at least ten times. V usage is TRBV9 and J usage is TRBJ2-2, with D unresolved. Trimming left V 0 bases short and J 0 bases short, with 12 bases between. Germline V gene lookup returns CDR1 SGDLS and CDR2 YYNGEE. The CDR3 has 17 residues. The CDR3 spells CASSVVAAPANTGELFF. The CDR3 coding sequence is TGTGCCAGCAGCGTAGTGGCGGCCCCTGCGAACACCGGGGAGCTGTTTTTT.

This clonotype was counted many times. The chain employs TRBV6-1 and TRBJ1-2, with 7 positions matching TRBD1. This CDR3 region has 18 residues. Germline V gene sequence: CDR1 MNHNS, CDR2 SASEGT. After removal of 7 bases from V and 1 base from J, the junction contained 18 bases not matched to a gene. CDR3: CASTRNPTGIASNYGYTF. CDR3 DNA: TGTGCCAGCACCCGAAACCCGACAGGGATCGCCAGTAACTATGGCTACACCTTC.

This clonotype was found a few times. V gene TRBV11-2 combines with J gene TRBJ2-1; D might be TRBD1 or TRBD2, each matching 5 bases. V was pared by 1 base and J by 8 bases, with 15 bases between. The CDR3 runs 15 residues. The germline CDR1 and CDR2 sequences are SGHAT and FQNNGV. In DNA, the CDR3 is TGTGCCAGCAGCTTAGTCGGGTCCCGAGGGGATGAGCAGTTCTTC. Translated: CASSLVGSRGDEQFF. Looking up the rest from reference TRBV11-2 and TRBJ2-1 gives the full variable domain: EAGVAQSPRYKIIEKRQSVAFWCNPISGHATLYWYQQILGQGPKLLIQFQNNGVVDDSQLPKDRFSAERLKGVDSTLKIQPAKLEDSAVYLCASSLVGSRGDEQFFGPGTRLTVL.

This clonotype was observed at least ten times. The chain joins TRBV5-5 to TRBJ2-2; D remains ambiguous. V was pared by 0 bases and J by 4 bases, with 13 bases between. The CDR3 has 16 amino acids. Looked up from germline, CDR1 is SGHKS and CDR2 is YYEKEE (reference sequence). CDR3 DNA sequence: TGTGCCAGCAGCTTGGGCTCCCTGATCGGCACCGGGGAGCTGTTTTTT. Its protein is CASSLGSLIGTGELFF.

This clonotype occurred a few times. The chain is built from TRBV12-3 or TRBV12-4 and TRBJ1-2, with TRBD1 matching over 7 bases. V lost 5 bases to trimming and J lost 4 bases; unmatched junction nucleotides: 4. There are 13 residues in the CDR3. The CDR3 DNA sequence: TGTGCCAGCAGTGTGACAGGGAGCTATGGCTACACCTTC. Translating it yields CASSVTGSYGYTF.

The chain couples TRBV5-4 to TRBJ1-2, with no clear D. CDR3 length equals 13 residues. CDR1 is SGHNT and CDR2 is YYREEE in the germline V gene (reference sequence). Between the trimmed V and J ends, which lost 3 bases and 4 bases, there was a span of 10 bases. CDR3 sequence reads: CASSSWAGYGYTF. Here the CDR3 DNA reads TGTGCCAGCAGCTCTTGGGCGGGCTATGGCTACACCTTC.

This clonotype was seen repeatedly, ten times or more. The V and J genes are TRBV19 and TRBJ1-1; D uncertain. Germline lookup yields CDR1 LNHDA and CDR2 SQIVND (reference sequence). The CDR3 length is 11 residues. The V end lost 7 bases, the J end lost 7 bases, and 10 bases lay between the germline ends. The chain's CDR3 is CASKAELEAFF. The CDR3 DNA sequence: TGTGCCAGTAAAGCCGAACTTGAAGCTTTCTTT.

This clonotype was found a few times. The rearrangement uses TRBV30 and TRBJ2-1; 10 nucleotides agree with TRBD2. CDR1 is GTSNPN, CDR2 SVGIG, per germline (reference sequence). There are 13 residues in the CDR3. V dropped 3 bases and J dropped 8; count of bases not matched to a gene: 4. The DNA of the CDR3 is TGTGCCTGGAGGGGGACTAGCGTCGATGAGCAGTTCTTC. Translating gives CAWRGTSVDEQFF.

This clonotype was counted ten times or more. The chain is built from TRBV7-9 and TRBJ1-2; D is unclear. The germline gives CDR1 SEHNR, CDR2 FQNEAQ (reference sequence). Deletions cut 2 bases from V and 8 bases from J, with 12 bases between. The CDR3 extends over 13 amino acids. CDR3 in amino acids: CASSLPPAGGYTF. DNA of the CDR3: TGTGCCAGCAGCTTACCCCCTGCGGGAGGCTACACCTTC.

This clonotype rates as medium-sized. The chain couples TRBV10-1 to TRBJ2-2; D is unclear. The germline V gene has CDR1 WNHNN and CDR2 SYGVQD (reference sequence). Trimming removed 2 bases from V and 3 bases from J, with 7 bases in between. The CDR3 runs to 14 residues. CDR3 protein: CASSEMVDTGELFF. The CDR3 DNA is TGCGCCAGCAGTGAGATGGTAGACACCGGGGAGCTGTTTTTT.

This clonotype appeared many times. This chain joins TRBV10-1 and TRBJ2-5, with no clear D. Germline assignment: CDR1 WNHNN and CDR2 SYGVQD (reference sequence). Trimming removed 5 bases from V and 7 bases from J, with 14 bases in between. This CDR3 region has 13 residues. CDR3 sequence (DNA): TGCGCCAGCAGTCCAAGCCTAGAAGGGACCCAGTACTTC. Translation: CASSPSLEGTQYF.

This clonotype turned up a few times. This chain uses TRBV3-1 with TRBJ1-2; D call uncertain. Germline CDR1 is LGHDT and CDR2 is YNNKEL (reference sequence). Trimming removed 0 bases from V and 6 bases from J, with 8 bases in between. The CDR3 consists of 13 residues. CDR3 sequence: CASSQEGRNGYTF. Here the CDR3 DNA reads TGTGCCAGCAGCCAAGAGGGGAGGAATGGCTACACCTTC.

A few counts support this clonotype. This chain uses TRBV4-2 with TRBJ1-3; tentative D call: TRBD1 (5 bases). V lost 4 bases, J lost 0 bases, and 13 bases lay in between. Per germline, CDR1 LGHNA and CDR2 YNFKEQ. This CDR3 is 16 amino acids long. Written as DNA, the CDR3 is TGTGCCAGCAGCCTCGGAACAGGAGACTCTGGAAACACCATATATTTT. Translating gives CASSLGTGDSGNTIYF.

This clonotype was seen many times. This CDR3 is CASSPGTGAGANVLTF. CDR3 coding DNA: TGTGCCAGCAGCCCAGGGACAGGGGCTGGGGCCAACGTCCTGACTTTC. V and J are TRBV11-2 and TRBJ2-6; 10 bases agree with TRBD1. CDR3 size: 16 residues. Trimming cost V 5 bases and J 2 bases; bases outside gene matches: 3. CDR1 is SGHAT and CDR2 is FQNNGV in the germline V gene.

V usage is TRBV19 and J usage is TRBJ1-2; no clear D gene. There are 12 residues in the CDR3. The germline V gene has CDR1 LNHDA and CDR2 SQIVND (reference sequence). V lost 3 bases to trimming and J lost 7 bases, with 9 bases between them. DNA for the CDR3: TGTGCCAGTAGTATCAAGACCTTTGGCTACACCTTC. As protein: CASSIKTFGYTF.

This clonotype came up many times. The J gene is TRBJ2-1, the V gene TRBV7-2; D not resolved. CDR3 length: 12 amino acids. CDR1 is SGHTA and CDR2 is FQGNSA in the germline V gene. With 6 bases removed from V and 5 bases from J, the gap between germline ends came to 8 bases. Here the CDR3 reads CASRRLHNEQFF. CDR3 nucleotide sequence: TGTGCCAGCAGGAGACTCCACAATGAGCAGTTCTTC.